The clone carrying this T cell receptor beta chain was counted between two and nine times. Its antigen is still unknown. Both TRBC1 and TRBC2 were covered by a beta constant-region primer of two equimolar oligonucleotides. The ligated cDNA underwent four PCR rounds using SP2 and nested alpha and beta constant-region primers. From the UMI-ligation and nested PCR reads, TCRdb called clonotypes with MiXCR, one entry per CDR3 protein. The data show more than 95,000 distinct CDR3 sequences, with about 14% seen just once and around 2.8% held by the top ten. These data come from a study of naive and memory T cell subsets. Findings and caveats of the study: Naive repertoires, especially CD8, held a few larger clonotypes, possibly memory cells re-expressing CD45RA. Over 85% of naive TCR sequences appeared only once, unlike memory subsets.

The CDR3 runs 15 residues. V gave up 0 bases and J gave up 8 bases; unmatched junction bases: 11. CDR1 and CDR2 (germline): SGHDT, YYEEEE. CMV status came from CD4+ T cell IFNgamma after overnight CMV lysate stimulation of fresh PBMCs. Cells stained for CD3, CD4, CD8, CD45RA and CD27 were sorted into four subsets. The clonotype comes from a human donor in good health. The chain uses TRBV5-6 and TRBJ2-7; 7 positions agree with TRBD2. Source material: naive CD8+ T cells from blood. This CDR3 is CASSLAREDVIKQYF. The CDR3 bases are TGTGCCAGCAGCTTGGCCCGGGAGGATGTTATAAAGCAGTACTTC.